These T cell receptor beta chains were read from a single sample in a study of early T cells in non-severe SARS-CoV-2 infection. TCRdb re-called the 5' RACE reads with MiXCR, one entry per CDR3 protein. Of 60,000 to 75,000 distinct CDR3 sequences detected, over 10% appear once; the ten largest clones hold 5% to 7%. The sequences come from whole blood, collected at baseline. The receptors here all came from an adult who was a healthcare worker with PCR-confirmed SARS-CoV-2 infection or an uninfected control (not recorded which). Each CDR3 is given with its conserved first and last residue. D genes are given only for firm matches. Rows give clone size only sometimes, using once, few, many, or a class for an expanded clone.

CDR3	DNA	D	size	J	V
CASSQAGGRGTEQFF	TGTGCCAGCAGCCAGGCGGGGGGGCGAGGCACTGAGCAGTTCTTC	TRBD2	many	TRBJ2-1	TRBV7-3
CSALPGTYTGELFF	TGCAGCGCCCTTCCGGGGACCTACACCGGGGAGCTGTTTTTT	NA	few	TRBJ2-2	TRBV29-1
CSAAGTSSTDTQYF	TGCAGTGCTGCCGGGACCTCTAGCACAGATACGCAGTATTTT	NA	NA	TRBJ2-3	TRBV20-1
CASSIQGGRENSPLHF	TGCGCCAGCAGCATCCAGGGTGGCCGGGAGAATTCACCCCTCCACTTT	NA	many	TRBJ1-6	TRBV4-3
CASSPTRDGYGYTF	TGTGCCAGCAGCCCCACCCGGGACGGCTATGGCTACACCTTC	NA	few	TRBJ1-2	TRBV7-3
CASSLATSGGAYEQYF	TGTGCCAGCAGCTTAGCGACTAGCGGGGGGGCCTACGAGCAGTACTTC	TRBD2	few	TRBJ2-7	TRBV7-8
CASSPLGRQDTQYF	TGTGCCAGCTCACCACTTGGGCGCCAAGATACGCAGTATTTT	NA	NA	TRBJ2-3	TRBV18
CASSQSRGGMNTEAFF	TGCGCCAGCAGCCAATCCAGGGGAGGAATGAACACTGAAGCTTTCTTT	NA	many	TRBJ1-1	TRBV4-1
CASSSLRGPDEKLFF	TGTGCCAGCAGCTCCCTGCGGGGGCCCGACGAAAAACTGTTTTTT	NA	few	TRBJ1-4	TRBV7-8
CASGSRSLGRNTEAFF	TGTGCCAGCGGATCGCGTAGCTTGGGGCGGAACACTGAAGCTTTCTTT	NA	many	TRBJ1-1	TRBV7-9
CASSLVSGRAKQFF	TGTGCCAGCAGTTTAGTAAGCGGGAGGGCCAAGCAGTTCTTC	TRBD2	many	TRBJ2-1	TRBV12-3/TRBV12-4
CASSQALGLAGGFFNEQFF	TGTGCCAGCAGCCAAGCCCTGGGACTAGCGGGAGGCTTTTTCAATGAGCAGTTCTTC	TRBD2	few	TRBJ2-1	TRBV14
CASRDRGDEQFF	TGTGCCAGCCGGGACAGGGGAGATGAGCAGTTCTTC	TRBD1	few	TRBJ2-1	TRBV2
CAIRDTVQGEQYF	TGTGCCATCAGAGATACGGTGCAGGGCGAGCAGTACTTC	NA	NA	TRBJ2-7	TRBV10-3
CASSLDPGTIYEQYF	TGTGCCAGCAGCTTAGATCCAGGGACAATCTACGAGCAGTACTTC	NA	NA	TRBJ2-7	TRBV7-2
CASSLVAGGSSYEQYF	TGCGCCAGCAGCTTGGTTGCAGGCGGTTCATCCTACGAGCAGTACTTC	NA	NA	TRBJ2-7	TRBV5-1
CSARDGGREQYF	TGCAGTGCTAGAGACGGGGGACGCGAGCAGTACTTC	NA	few	TRBJ2-7	TRBV20-1
CATTGELFF	TGTGCCACAACCGGGGAGCTGTTTTTT	NA	many	TRBJ2-2	TRBV21-1
CASSPRGLAYEQYF	TGTGCCAGCAGCCCCCGGGGCCTAGCCTACGAGCAGTACTTC	NA	once	TRBJ2-7	TRBV3-1
CASSLARQNEQFF	TGTGCCAGCAGCTTAGCGCGACAGAATGAGCAGTTCTTC	NA	few	TRBJ2-1	TRBV7-6
CASSPLEAGGLHEQFF	TGTGCCAGCAGCCCCCTAGAAGCGGGGGGGCTCCATGAGCAGTTCTTC	TRBD2	NA	TRBJ2-1	TRBV3-1
CASSLDQGSDTQYF	TGCGCCAGCAGCTTGGATCAGGGATCAGATACGCAGTATTTT	NA	NA	TRBJ2-3	TRBV5-1
CSVASPSTDTQYF	TGCAGCGTTGCCAGTCCTAGCACAGATACGCAGTATTTT	NA	many	TRBJ2-3	TRBV29-1
CASSFDTEAFF	TGTGCCAGCAGCTTTGACACTGAAGCTTTCTTT	NA	NA	TRBJ1-1	TRBV7-9
CASSLDPLNEQFF	TGTGCCAGCAGCCTGGACCCTCTCAATGAGCAGTTCTTC	NA	NA	TRBJ2-1	TRBV7-2
CASSLQVQETQYF	TGCGCCAGCAGCTTACAGGTTCAAGAGACCCAGTACTTC	NA	many	TRBJ2-5	TRBV5-1
CSVEERQGAPTEAFF	TGCAGCGTTGAAGAGAGGCAGGGGGCGCCCACTGAAGCTTTCTTT	TRBD1	few	TRBJ1-1	TRBV29-1
CAGTGAGNEQFF	TGTGCCGGGACAGGGGCCGGCAATGAGCAGTTCTTC	TRBD1	many	TRBJ2-1	TRBV7-9
CAIRGVSTDTQYF	TGTGCCATCCGGGGGGTCAGCACAGATACGCAGTATTTT	TRBD2	few	TRBJ2-3	TRBV10-3
CASSIGTGGTGELFF	TGTGCCAGTAGTATCGGGACAGGTGGGACCGGGGAGCTGTTTTTT	TRBD1	few	TRBJ2-2	TRBV19
CASSPGLEGAHEQFF	TGTGCCAGCAGCCCCGGACTAGAAGGGGCGCATGAGCAGTTCTTC	TRBD2	many	TRBJ2-1	TRBV4-2
CASSSSGREEQFF	TGTGCCAGCAGCTCTAGCGGGAGGGAGGAGCAGTTCTTC	TRBD2	NA	TRBJ2-1	TRBV5-4
CASSAQRGEAETQYF	TGTGCCAGCAGCGCCCAGCGGGGGGAGGCGGAGACCCAGTACTTC	TRBD2	NA	TRBJ2-5	TRBV7-2
CASSPLLNTEAFF	TGTGCCAGCAGCCCGCTACTAAACACTGAAGCTTTCTTT	NA	few	TRBJ1-1	TRBV3-1
CAWGTQGARGGELFF	TGTGCCTGGGGCACACAGGGGGCGCGTGGCGGGGAGCTGTTTTTT	TRBD1	NA	TRBJ2-2	TRBV7-7
CSAEGGRVETQYF	TGCAGCGCTGAAGGGGGGCGCGTAGAGACCCAGTACTTC	NA	NA	TRBJ2-5	TRBV29-1
CASSLIGRGDNYGYTF	TGCGCCAGCAGCTTGATTGGCAGGGGAGATAACTATGGCTACACCTTC	NA	few	TRBJ1-2	TRBV5-1
CSGGTSGWREQYF	TGCAGTGGGGGGACTAGCGGGTGGAGGGAGCAGTACTTC	TRBD2	NA	TRBJ2-7	TRBV20-1
CASSGSNRGAAFF	TGTGCCAGCAGTGGCTCAAACAGGGGCGCAGCTTTCTTT	TRBD1	few	TRBJ1-1	TRBV25-1
CASRRGTEAFF	TGTGCCAGTAGAAGGGGTACTGAAGCTTTCTTT	NA	NA	TRBJ1-1	TRBV2
CASSFPRETLHF	TGTGCCAGCAGCTTCCCCCGGGAAACTCTCCACTTT	NA	many	TRBJ1-6	TRBV11-2
CASSLTANTGELFF	TGCGCCAGCAGCTTGACGGCGAACACCGGGGAGCTGTTTTTT	NA	NA	TRBJ2-2	TRBV5-1